These 27 T cell receptor beta chains were sequenced from one sample in a study of OX40 agonist ivuxolimab in advanced cancers. Generated by immunoSEQ multiplex PCR, the TCRdb table keeps only in-frame clones and is missing some. The data contain 43,000 or so clones, roughly nine tenths of them singletons. The sequenced sample was CD4+ or CD8+ T cells sorted from blood, obtained in a trial of the OX40 agonist ivuxolimab. The receptors here all came from an adult with an advanced solid tumor such as melanoma, head and neck, liver or kidney cancer.

This chain joins TRBV4-2 and TRBJ2-1; TRBD1 might be the D (6 bases). Germline CDR1 and CDR2: LGHNA and YNFKEQ. V was clipped by 8 bases and J by 7 bases, with 18 bases between them. This CDR3 comprises 14 residues. CDR3 sequence reads: CASRTVGLENEQFF. The CDR3 coding sequence is TGTGCCAGCCGGACAGTAGGTTTAGAGAATGAGCAGTTCTTC.

The chain employs TRBV30 and TRBJ2-6; D is tentatively TRBD1 or TRBD2 (5 bases each). The CDR3 is 13 amino acids. V shed 7 bases and J shed 2 bases, with 9 bases lying between them. CDR1 is GTSNPN and CDR2 is SVGIG in the germline V gene (reference sequence). Here the CDR3 DNA reads TGTGCCTCCCCGGGGCCTGGGGCCAACGTCCTGACTTTC. Its protein product is CASPGPGANVLTF.

The chain combines TRBV28 with TRBJ2-2; the D gene is possibly TRBD1 (5 bases). The CDR3 runs 16 residues. In germline, CDR1 is MDHEN, CDR2 SYDVKM. The germline V and J ends were trimmed by 5 bases and 2 bases, with 15 bases remaining between them. The CDR3, as DNA: TGTGCCAGCAGTATCCCTGCGACAGCCAACACCGGGGAGCTGTTTTTT. Residues: CASSIPATANTGELFF.

This clone came up once. The chain joins TRBV15 to TRBJ1-1; 8 bases line up with TRBD1. Trimming took 4 bases from V and 1 from J; bases not matched to a gene: 11. Germline CDR1 LNHNV, CDR2 YYDKDF (reference sequence). The CDR3 consists of 17 residues. Written as DNA, the CDR3 is TGTGCCACCAGCACCCTGAGGTCACAGGGGGGGAACACTGAAGCTTTCTTT. This codes for CATSTLRSQGGNTEAFF.

This clone turned up a few times. This sequence joins TRBV2 and TRBJ1-2, with D possibly TRBD1 on 5 matching bases. This CDR3 comprises 14 residues. Germline V gene sequence: CDR1 SNHLY, CDR2 FYNNEI. V was trimmed by 7 bases and J by 3 bases, leaving 15 bases between them. The CDR3 DNA reads TGTGCCAGCACAGGGCAGGGCGGAGACTATGGCTACACCTTC. It specifies CASTGQGGDYGYTF. Complete variable domain (other parts from reference TRBV2 and TRBJ1-2): EPEVTQTPSHQVTQMGQEVILRCVPISNHLYFYWYRQILGQKVEFLVSFYNNEISEKSEIFDDQFSVERPDGSNFTLKIRSTKLEDSAMYFCASTGQGGDYGYTFGSGTRLTVV.

This chain connects TRBV5-1 to TRBJ2-7; no definite D call. V shed 1 base and J shed 0 bases, with 5 bases lying between them. Germline V gene data show CDR1 as SGHRS and CDR2 as YFSETQ. This CDR3 has 13 residues. The CDR3 DNA sequence: TGCGCCAGCAGCTTGAGCAGCTCCTACGAGCAGTACTTC. Its protein product is CASSLSSSYEQYF. Combining the CDR3 with reference TRBV5-1 and TRBJ2-7 gives the whole variable domain KAGVTQTPRYLIKTRGQQVTLSCSPISGHRSVSWYQQTPGQGLQFLFEYFSETQRNKGNFPGRFSGRQFSNSRSEMNVSTLELGDSALYLCASSLSSSYEQYFGPGTRLTVT.

This chain uses TRBV25-1 with TRBJ1-6; D gene uncertain. This CDR3 is 14 amino acids long. Per the germline V gene, CDR1 is MGHDK and CDR2 is SYGVNS. The V and J ends lost 3 bases and 7 bases respectively, with 10 bases between them. DNA for the CDR3: TGTGCCAGCAGTGACCCCCGCCGGAATTCACCCCTCCACTTT. Its translation is CASSDPRRNSPLHF.

The chain joins TRBV2 to TRBJ1-4, with 12 bases matching TRBD1. Germline V gene data show CDR1 as SNHLY and CDR2 as FYNNEI. The trim removed 4 bases at V and 7 bases at J, leaving 4 bases unmatched. The CDR3 spans 15 residues. CDR3 DNA sequence: TGTGCCAGCAGTGGGGACAGGGGGCAGAGTGAAAAACTGTTTTTT. Its translation is CASSGDRGQSEKLFF.

The count of this clone is one. This rearrangement joins TRBV30 to TRBJ1-4, with 9 bases matching TRBD1. The V segment lost 2 bases and the J segment 5 bases; nucleotides outside the gene matches: 6. The CDR3 length is 15 residues. Germline lookup yields CDR1 GTSNPN and CDR2 SVGIG (reference sequence). The CDR3 DNA reads as TGTGCCTGGAGTTACGGGACAGGGAGAAATGAAAAACTGTTTTTT. Residues: CAWSYGTGRNEKLFF.

The genes are TRBV28 and TRBJ2-6, with D perhaps matching TRBD1 (6 bases). Between the trimmed V and J ends, which lost 1 base and 3 bases, there was a span of 7 bases. Per germline, CDR1 MDHEN and CDR2 SYDVKM. The CDR3 loop spans 15 amino acids. The CDR3 DNA follows: TGTGCCAGCAGTTTATCAGGGGTTGGGGCCAACGTCCTGACTTTC. It translates to CASSLSGVGANVLTF. The full variable domain, in which reference TRBV28 and TRBJ2-6 provide the parts outside the CDR3, is DVKVTQSSRYLVKRTGEKVFLECVQDMDHENMFWYRQDPGLGLRLIYFSYDVKMKEKGDIPEGYSVSREKKERFSLILESASTNQTSMYLCASSLSGVGANVLTFGAGSRLTVL.

The rearrangement uses TRBV18 and TRBJ2-2, with 7 positions matching TRBD2. Per germline, CDR1 KGHSH and CDR2 LQKENI. V shed 3 bases, J shed 2 bases, and the junction held 6 bases outside the gene matches. There are 16 residues in the CDR3. CDR3 sequence: CASSPLAGLNTGELFF. The CDR3 nucleotides read TGTGCCAGCTCACCTTTAGCGGGTCTTAACACCGGGGAGCTGTTTTTT. Looking up the rest from reference TRBV18 and TRBJ2-2 gives the full variable domain: NAGVMQNPRHLVRRRGQEARLRCSPMKGHSHVYWYRQLPEEGLKFMVYLQKENIIDESGMPKERFSAEFPKEGPSILRIQQVVRGDSAAYFCASSPLAGLNTGELFFGEGSRLTVL.

The V and J genes are TRBV4-2 and TRBJ1-4; D might be TRBD1 (6 bases). V dropped 0 bases and J dropped 7 bases, with 12 bases sitting between them. Looked up from germline, CDR1 is LGHNA and CDR2 is YNFKEQ. The CDR3 has 15 residues. This CDR3 reads CASSQDRGALEKLFF. CDR3 nucleotide sequence: TGTGCCAGCAGCCAAGATCGGGGGGCGCTTGAAAAACTGTTTTTT.

This sequence joins TRBV18 and TRBJ2-4; D gene unclear. Germline values: CDR1 KGHSH, CDR2 LQKENI. V was trimmed by 5 bases and J by 6 bases, leaving 11 bases between them. This CDR3 has 13 residues. CDR3 sequence (DNA): TGTGCCAGCTCAGGCGGACGGCTAAACATTCAGTACTTC. Protein product: CASSGGRLNIQYF.

This sequence joins TRBV4-1 and TRBJ1-5; D may be TRBD1 (6 bases). Per germline, CDR1 MGHRA and CDR2 YSYEKL. Trimming removed 3 bases at V and 3 bases at J, with 12 bases between. The CDR3 has 15 residues. The CDR3 sequence is CASSQSGHLNQPQHF. CDR3 bases: TGCGCCAGCAGCCAGTCGGGACACCTCAATCAGCCCCAGCATTTT.

The chain has TRBV7-6 and TRBJ1-1; 9 bases fit TRBD1. The CDR3 covers 19 residues. The junction had 13 bases not matched to a gene; V was cut back by 0 bases and J by 2 bases. CDR1 is SGHVS, CDR2 FNYEAQ, per germline. CDR3 DNA: TGTGCCAGCAGCTTAGCGCAACAGGGGGCCCGGGAATTTAACACTGAAGCTTTCTTT. Its translation is CASSLAQQGAREFNTEAFF.

The V call is TRBV18, the J call TRBJ1-1, with D tentatively TRBD1 (6 bases). This CDR3 region has 14 residues. Trimming cost V 1 base and J 11 bases, with 17 bases left between them. CDR1 is KGHSH and CDR2 is LQKENI in the germline V gene. The CDR3 DNA is TGTGCCAGCTCACCACTCGAGACAGGCGGAATGGCTTTCTTT. It is translated as CASSPLETGGMAFF.

Only one count was recorded for this clone. The V gene is TRBV29-1, the J gene TRBJ2-7, with a weak D call TRBD1 (6 bases). This CDR3 is 14 amino acids long. Germline-derived CDR1 and CDR2 are SQVTM and ANQGSEA. Trimming removed 5 bases from V and 5 bases from J, with 19 bases in between. The CDR3 protein is CSVRPGHTNHEQYF. CDR3 in DNA: TGCAGCGTTCGACCGGGACATACAAACCACGAGCAGTACTTC.

J is TRBJ1-5 and V is TRBV28, with D possibly being TRBD1 (5 bases). V lost 3 bases and J 3 bases, leaving 15 bases between the germline ends. This CDR3 spans 16 amino acids. CDR1 and CDR2 from the germline V gene are MDHEN and SYDVKM. The CDR3 DNA sequence: TGTGCCAGCAGTTTGGGCAGCCCCAGGGACAATCAGCCCCAGCATTTT. Translated: CASSLGSPRDNQPQHF.

The genes are TRBV5-1 and TRBJ2-1; 9 bases match TRBD1. Trimming at V came to 4 bases and at J to 7 bases, leaving 24 bases not matched to a gene. The CDR3 loop spans 20 amino acids. Germline lookup yields CDR1 SGHRS and CDR2 YFSETQ. In nucleotides, the CDR3 is TGCGCCAGCAGCGCCCGGACAGGGGACCTCCGTATTTCCCAACGGAATGAGCAGTTCTTC. Translating it yields CASSARTGDLRISQRNEQFF.

J is TRBJ1-1 and V is TRBV6-6, with D perhaps matching TRBD1 (5 bases). Per the germline V gene, CDR1 is MNHNY and CDR2 is SVGAGI (reference sequence). This CDR3 is 16 amino acids long. V lost 6 bases, J lost 7 bases, and 24 bases lay in between. The CDR3 protein is CASRARAGKFQGEAFF. CDR3 in DNA: TGTGCCAGCAGGGCCCGGGCAGGGAAGTTCCAAGGTGAAGCTTTCTTT.

The J gene is TRBJ2-3, the V gene TRBV11-1; the D gene is possibly TRBD2 (6 bases). Germline V CDR1 and CDR2: SGHAT, FQDESV (reference sequence). With 5 bases removed from V and 5 bases from J, the gap between germline ends came to 17 bases. The CDR3 is 15 amino acids. Written as DNA, the CDR3 is TGTGCCAGCAGCATGGGACTTGCCCGAGGAGATACGCAGTATTTT. This gives the protein CASSMGLARGDTQYF. Using reference TRBV11-1 and TRBJ2-3 for the parts outside the CDR3, the full variable domain is EAEVAQSPRYKITEKSQAVAFWCDPISGHATLYWYRQILGQGPELLVQFQDESVVDDSQLPKDRFSAERLKGVDSTLKIQPAELGDSAMYLCASSMGLARGDTQYFGPGTRLTVL.

This rearrangement joins TRBV29-1 to TRBJ2-3; the D call may be TRBD1 or TRBD2 (5 bases each). Germline CDR1 SQVTM, CDR2 ANQGSEA. Trimming stripped 3 bases from V and 5 bases from J, with 21 bases between. There are 16 residues in the CDR3. The CDR3 region is CSVDGAADGPVDTQYF. The CDR3 nucleotides are TGCAGCGTTGACGGGGCGGCGGACGGACCTGTAGATACGCAGTATTTT.

V is TRBV6-5 and J is TRBJ2-1, with a possible D match to TRBD2 (6 bases). V lost 2 bases and J lost 5, with 16 bases in between. The CDR3 covers 16 residues. Per germline, CDR1 MNHEY and CDR2 SVGAGI. The CDR3 DNA is TGTGCCAGCAGTTACGGTCCAGGGACTCGAAACAATGAGCAGTTCTTC. Residues: CASSYGPGTRNNEQFF.

This chain connects TRBV7-8 to TRBJ2-2; the match to TRBD2 covers 8 bases. The length of the CDR3 is 14 residues. V dropped 3 bases and J dropped 9; count of bases not matched to a gene: 6. The germline V gene encodes CDR1 SGHVS and CDR2 FQNEAQ. This chain's CDR3 is CASSLGGRFRELFF. In DNA form, the CDR3 reads TGTGCCAGCAGCTTGGGCGGGAGGTTCCGGGAGCTGTTTTTT.

The chain is built from TRBV9 and TRBJ2-3, with D unresolved. Between the trimmed V and J ends, which lost 1 base and 0 bases, there was a span of 6 bases. This CDR3 is built from 14 residues. CDR1 SGDLS and CDR2 YYNGEE come from the germline V gene. The CDR3, as DNA: TGTGCCAGCAGCGTATCCTTTAGCACAGATACGCAGTATTTT. This gives the protein CASSVSFSTDTQYF.

The chain joins TRBV18 to TRBJ1-6, with 10 bases identical to TRBD1. The length of the CDR3 is 15 residues. Germline V gives CDR1 KGHSH, CDR2 LQKENI. V shed 4 bases, J shed 10 bases, and the junction held 7 bases outside the gene matches. In DNA, the CDR3 is TGTGCCAGCTCACTTGCGACAGGGGGCCGATCACCCCTCCACTTT. This gives the protein CASSLATGGRSPLHF.

In nucleotides, the CDR3 is TGTGCCAGCAGTGAAGGACTAGCGGGAACCAGCTACGAGCAGTACTTC. Its protein product is CASSEGLAGTSYEQYF. The V and J genes are TRBV6-1 and TRBJ2-7; 11 bases match TRBD2. CDR3 length: 16 amino acids. Losses at the gene ends were 1 base for V and 3 bases for J; bases not matched to a gene: 5. From germline, CDR1 is MNHNS and CDR2 SASEGT.